Listed here are 4 T cell receptor beta chains from one sample, sequenced in a study of regulatory T cells in long-lasting Graves disease. The time point was: newly diagnosed GD, antithyroid drugs for less than 3 months. Following extraction of RNA from PBMCs, that RNA was used to make the TCR library. Building the TCR beta libraries relied on iRepertoire HTBI primers, and CDR3 regions underwent Arm-PCR. TCRdb processed the multiplex PCR reads anew with MiXCR; each CDR3 protein has one entry. The repertoire holds 380,000 or so distinct CDR3 sequences, with roughly 16% as singletons. The sample was also linked to a second study, of T cells in Graves' hyperthyroidism and ophthalmopathy.

The material sequenced was peripheral blood mononuclear cells (PBMCs), taken at new diagnosis, from a patient treated with antithyroid drugs. All receptors derive from a woman under 30 with Graves disease.

The chain is built from TRBV28 and TRBJ2-1, with a weak D call TRBD1 (5 bases). CDR1 and CDR2 (germline): MDHEN, SYDVKM. The CDR3 length is 15 residues. V lost 2 bases and J lost 7, with 15 bases in between. CDR3 in amino acids: CASSLRGTNRNEQFF. CDR3 DNA: TGTGCCAGCAGTTTAAGGGGCACAAACAGGAATGAGCAGTTCTTC. Variable domain in full (rest from reference TRBV28 and TRBJ2-1): DVKVTQSSRYLVKRTGEKVFLECVQDMDHENMFWYRQDPGLGLRLIYFSYDVKMKEKGDIPEGYSVSREKKERFSLILESASTNQTSMYLCASSLRGTNRNEQFFGPGTRLTVL.

The table lists this clonotype with many counts. The rearrangement uses TRBV6-1 and TRBJ2-7; 8 bases match TRBD2. CDR1 is MNHNS and CDR2 is SASEGT in the germline V gene. The CDR3 is made up of 14 amino acids. The trim removed 5 bases at V and 3 bases at J, leaving 6 bases unmatched. The CDR3 protein is CASSSGSTRYEQYF. CDR3 nucleotide sequence: TGTGCCAGCAGTAGCGGGAGCACCCGCTACGAGCAGTACTTC.

This clonotype showed up many times. V and J are TRBV3-1 and TRBJ1-6, with D maybe TRBD1 (6 bases). From germline, CDR1 is LGHDT and CDR2 YNNKEL (reference sequence). CDR3 length: 16 residues. V was cut by 4 bases and J by 9 bases, with 19 bases left in between. The CDR3 sequence is CASSLRVGGEFSPLHF. The CDR3 DNA follows: TGTGCCAGCAGCCTACGGGTGGGGGGCGAATTTTCACCCCTCCACTTT.

Only a few counts were recorded for this clonotype. V is TRBV12-3 or TRBV12-4 and J is TRBJ1-2, with D unresolved. Trimming removed 6 bases at V and 1 base at J, with 18 bases between. This CDR3 is 16 amino acids long. DNA of the CDR3: TGTGCCAGCAGAGCCGGCGGGAGAATACGTAACTATGGCTACACCTTC. This translates into CASRAGGRIRNYGYTF.